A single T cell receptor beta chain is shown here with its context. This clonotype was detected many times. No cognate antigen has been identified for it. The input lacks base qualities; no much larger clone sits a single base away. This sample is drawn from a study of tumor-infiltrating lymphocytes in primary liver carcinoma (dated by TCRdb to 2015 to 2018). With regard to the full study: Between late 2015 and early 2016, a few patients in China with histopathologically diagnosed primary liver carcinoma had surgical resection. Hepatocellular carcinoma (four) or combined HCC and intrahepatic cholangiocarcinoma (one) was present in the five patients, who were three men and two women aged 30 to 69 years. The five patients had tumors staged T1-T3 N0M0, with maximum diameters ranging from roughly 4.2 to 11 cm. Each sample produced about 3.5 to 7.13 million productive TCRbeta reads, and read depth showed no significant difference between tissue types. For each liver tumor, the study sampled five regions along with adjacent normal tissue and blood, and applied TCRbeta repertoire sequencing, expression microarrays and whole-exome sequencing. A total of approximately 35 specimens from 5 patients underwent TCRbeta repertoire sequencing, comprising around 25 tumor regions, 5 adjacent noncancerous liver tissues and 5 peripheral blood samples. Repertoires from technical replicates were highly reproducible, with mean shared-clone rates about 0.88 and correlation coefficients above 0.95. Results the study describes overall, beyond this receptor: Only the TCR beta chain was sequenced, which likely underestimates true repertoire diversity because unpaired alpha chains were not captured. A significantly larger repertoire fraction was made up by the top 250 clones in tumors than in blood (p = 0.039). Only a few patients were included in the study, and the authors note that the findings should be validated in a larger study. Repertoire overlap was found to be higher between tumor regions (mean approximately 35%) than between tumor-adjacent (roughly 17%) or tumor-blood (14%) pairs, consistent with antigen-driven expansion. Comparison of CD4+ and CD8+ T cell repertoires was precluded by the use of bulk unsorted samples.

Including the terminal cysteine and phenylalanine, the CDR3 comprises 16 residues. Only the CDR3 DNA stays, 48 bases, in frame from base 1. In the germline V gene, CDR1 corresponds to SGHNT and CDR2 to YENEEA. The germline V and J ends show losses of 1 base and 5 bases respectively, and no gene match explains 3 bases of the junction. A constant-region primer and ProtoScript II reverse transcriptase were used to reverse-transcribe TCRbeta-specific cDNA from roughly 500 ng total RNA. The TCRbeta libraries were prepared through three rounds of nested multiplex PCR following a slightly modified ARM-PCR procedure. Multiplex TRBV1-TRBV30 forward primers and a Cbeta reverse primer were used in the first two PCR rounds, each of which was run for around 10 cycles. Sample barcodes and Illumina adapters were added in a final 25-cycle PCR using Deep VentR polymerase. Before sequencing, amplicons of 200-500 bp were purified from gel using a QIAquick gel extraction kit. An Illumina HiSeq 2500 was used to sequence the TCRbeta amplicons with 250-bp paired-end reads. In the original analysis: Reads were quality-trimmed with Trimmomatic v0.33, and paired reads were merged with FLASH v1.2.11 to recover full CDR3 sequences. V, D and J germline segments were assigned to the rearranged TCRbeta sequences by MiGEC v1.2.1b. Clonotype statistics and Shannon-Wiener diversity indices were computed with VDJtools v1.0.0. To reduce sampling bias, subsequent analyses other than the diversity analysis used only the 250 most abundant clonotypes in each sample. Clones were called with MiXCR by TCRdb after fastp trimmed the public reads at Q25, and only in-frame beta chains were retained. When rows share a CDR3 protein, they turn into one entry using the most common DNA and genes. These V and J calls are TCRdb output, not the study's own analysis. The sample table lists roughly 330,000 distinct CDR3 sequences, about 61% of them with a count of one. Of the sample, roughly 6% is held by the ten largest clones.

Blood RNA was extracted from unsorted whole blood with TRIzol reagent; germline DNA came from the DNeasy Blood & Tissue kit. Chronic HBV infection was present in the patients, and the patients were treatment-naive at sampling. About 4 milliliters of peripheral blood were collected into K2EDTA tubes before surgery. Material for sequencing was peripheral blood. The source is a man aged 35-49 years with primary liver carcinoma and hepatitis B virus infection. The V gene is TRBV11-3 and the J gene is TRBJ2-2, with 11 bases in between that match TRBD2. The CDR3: CASSLGLAGRTGELFF. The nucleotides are TGTGCCAGCAGCTTAGGACTAGCGGGACGGACCGGGGAGCTGTTTTTT.